One and the same sample provided the 5 T cell receptor beta chains below, sequenced in a study of OX40 agonist ivuxolimab in advanced cancers. Generated by immunoSEQ multiplex PCR, the TCRdb table keeps only in-frame clones and is missing some. The sample holds tens of thousands of clones, less than 95% seen once. This material consisted of CD4+ or CD8+ T cells sorted from blood, taken in a trial of the OX40 agonist ivuxolimab. All receptors derive from an adult with an advanced solid tumor such as melanoma, head and neck, liver or kidney cancer.

This chain joins TRBV6-5 and TRBJ2-1; TRBD2 aligns across 12 bases. Trimming at V came to 5 bases and at J to 5 bases, leaving 4 bases not matched to a gene. CDR1 and CDR2 from the germline V gene are MNHEY and SVGAGI. The CDR3 has 15 amino acids. The CDR3 region is CASSPRLAGDNEQFF. CDR3 DNA sequence: TGTGCCAGCAGTCCGAGACTAGCGGGAGACAATGAGCAGTTCTTC.

The chain links TRBV2 to TRBJ1-5; D unresolved. Trimming shortened V by 4 bases and J by 5 bases, and 9 bases separated the two germline ends. The CDR3 runs 13 residues. Germline loops: CDR1 SNHLY, CDR2 FYNNEI. CDR3 sequence (DNA): TGTGCCAGCAGTGTTACAGATTATCAGCCCCAGCATTTT. This gives the protein CASSVTDYQPQHF.

The chain carries TRBV28 and TRBJ2-7, with 9 bases lining up with TRBD2. V gave up 4 bases and J gave up 4 bases; unmatched junction bases: 14. CDR1 and CDR2 from the germline V gene are MDHEN and SYDVKM. This CDR3 has 17 amino acids. The CDR3 loop is CASSSPGVSGRIYEQYF. The CDR3 DNA is TGTGCCAGCAGTTCCCCAGGGGTAAGCGGGAGGATTTACGAGCAGTACTTC.

The V gene is TRBV2, the J gene TRBJ1-1, with a tentative D call TRBD1 (5 bases). CDR3 length: 16 residues. Germline V gives CDR1 SNHLY, CDR2 FYNNEI. The V and J ends lost 2 bases and 3 bases respectively, with 16 bases between them. The CDR3 nucleotides read TGTGCCAGCAGTGAAACCGGGGTGGGGGTCGACACTGAAGCTTTCTTT. This gives the protein CASSETGVGVDTEAFF.

J is TRBJ2-2 and V is TRBV16; TRBD1 might be the D (6 bases). V gave up 0 bases and J gave up 3 bases, with 14 bases separating them. CDR3 size: 17 residues. Looked up from germline, CDR1 is KGHSY and CDR2 is FQNENV. For the CDR3, the DNA is TGTGCCAGCAGCCAATCTATTGGGGGCGCGGACACCGGGGAGCTGTTTTTT. It is translated as CASSQSIGGADTGELFF.